These 12 T cell receptor beta chains share one sample of origin, sequenced in a study of blood T cell repertoires in COVID-19. The assay was immunoSEQ multiplex PCR, and TCRdb's table has in-frame clones only and misses some. The profile shows around 220,000 clones, under 90% of them singletons. Sequencing was carried out using peripheral blood. The receptor set was obtained from a man aged 25 to 40 with active or convalescent COVID-19.

The CDR3 nucleotides read TGTGCCAGCCGGGGGGCGGGCCCTTACAATGAGCAGTTCTTC. Amino acid sequence: CASRGAGPYNEQFF. The chain carries TRBV21-1 and TRBJ2-1; the D call of TRBD2 is as the table states it, not checked on the DNA. TRBV21-1 is deemed a pseudogene. CDR3 length: 14 residues.

CDR3 nucleotides: TGTGCCAGCAGCTTAGCGTTCAACAATGAGCAGTTCTTC. Its translation: CASSLAFNNEQFF. The chain uses TRBV7-8 and TRBJ2-1; the D is unclear. The CDR3 is made up of 13 amino acids. Germline lookup yields CDR1 SGHVS and CDR2 FQNEAQ. With 0 bases removed from V and 5 bases from J, the gap between germline ends came to 5 bases.

The chain couples TRBV7-3 to TRBJ1-1, with 9 bases lining up with TRBD1. Unmatched junction bases numbered 3, after V lost 5 bases and J lost 5 bases. The CDR3 is 13 amino acids. Germline assignment: CDR1 SGHTA and CDR2 FQGTGA. The CDR3, as DNA: TGTGCCAGCAGCAACAGGGGGCAAACTGAAGCTTTCTTT. Translated: CASSNRGQTEAFF.

J is TRBJ2-3 and V is TRBV5-1, with D possibly TRBD1 on 6 matching bases. This CDR3 has 14 amino acids. Trimming shortened V by 6 bases and J by 3 bases, and 14 bases separated the two germline ends. Looked up from germline, CDR1 is SGHRS and CDR2 is YFSETQ. Here the CDR3 DNA reads TGCGCCAGCAACTGGGAGAGGGGGACAGATACGCAGTATTTT. Protein sequence: CASNWERGTDTQYF.

The chain employs TRBV9 and TRBJ2-5, with TRBD1 matching 7 bases. Germline CDR1 SGDLS, CDR2 YYNGEE. The CDR3 length is 15 residues. Germline trimming cut 3 bases from V and 9 bases from J; bases unmatched to any gene: 14. The CDR3: CASSAPGTDRGPQYF. CDR3 sequence (DNA): TGTGCCAGCAGCGCCCCCGGGACAGACCGAGGGCCCCAGTACTTC.

This rearrangement joins TRBV13 to TRBJ1-2; D is ambiguous. V gave up 5 bases and J gave up 5 bases, with 6 bases separating them. Germline CDR1 PRHDT, CDR2 FYEKMQ (reference sequence). The CDR3 loop spans 11 amino acids. CDR3 amino acids: CASSPRYGYTF. As DNA, the CDR3 is TGTGCCAGCAGCCCCCGGTATGGCTACACCTTC. The entire variable domain, with the rest obtained from reference TRBV13 and TRBJ1-2, is as follows: AAGVIQSPRHLIKEKRETATLKCYPIPRHDTVYWYQQGPGQDPQFLISFYEKMQSDKGSIPDRFSAQQFSDYHSELNMSSLELGDSALYFCASSPRYGYTFGSGTRLTVV.

V and J are TRBV18 and TRBJ2-3; 8 nucleotides match TRBD1. CDR3 length equals 16 residues. Germline CDR1 KGHSH, CDR2 LQKENI. V lost 3 bases and J lost 4; bases outside the gene matches: 9. The CDR3 sequence is CASSPHREQGADTQYF. Here the CDR3 DNA reads TGTGCCAGCTCACCTCACCGGGAACAGGGGGCAGATACGCAGTATTTT. The full variable domain, rest sourced from reference TRBV18 and TRBJ2-3, is NAGVMQNPRHLVRRRGQEARLRCSPMKGHSHVYWYRQLPEEGLKFMVYLQKENIIDESGMPKERFSAEFPKEGPSILRIQQVVRGDSAAYFCASSPHREQGADTQYFGPGTRLTVL.

The chain combines TRBV27 with TRBJ1-1; D is ambiguous. V was clipped by 3 bases and J by 8 bases, with 13 bases between them. The CDR3 consists of 13 residues. Germline V gene lookup returns CDR1 MNHEY and CDR2 SMNVEV (reference sequence). For the CDR3, the DNA is TGTGCCAGCAGTTTGGAGCCCGGAGGGGAAGCTTTCTTT. This encodes CASSLEPGGEAFF.

The rearrangement uses TRBV19 and TRBJ1-5; D remains unclear. This CDR3 is 16 amino acids long. CDR1 LNHDA and CDR2 SQIVND come from the germline V gene (reference sequence). Trimming took off 7 bases at V and 3 bases at J, with 19 bases between the two ends. The CDR3 region is CASTIAGNSYNQPQHF. In DNA, the CDR3 is TGTGCCAGTACTATCGCGGGGAACTCGTACAATCAGCCCCAGCATTTT.

This clone was recorded only once. In DNA, the CDR3 is TGTGCCAGCAGGGGACAGGGGGTTACCGGGGAGCTGTTTTTT. Protein product: CASRGQGVTGELFF. The rearrangement uses TRBV2 and TRBJ2-2, with 11 bases that match TRBD1. The CDR3 consists of 14 residues. Germline V gene lookup returns CDR1 SNHLY and CDR2 FYNNEI. J lost 5 bases, V lost 6 bases, and 2 bases had no gene match.

This clone occurred a few times. This rearrangement joins TRBV27 to TRBJ1-4; D gene ambiguous. CDR1 is MNHEY and CDR2 is SMNVEV in the germline V gene (reference sequence). The V and J ends lost 5 bases and 0 bases respectively, with 13 bases between them. The CDR3 covers 16 residues. The CDR3 spells CASSTRQFATNEKLFF. The CDR3 bases are TGTGCCAGCAGTACCCGACAATTTGCAACTAATGAAAAACTGTTTTTT. Full variable domain (missing parts from reference TRBV27 and TRBJ1-4): EAQVTQNPRYLITVTGKKLTVTCSQNMNHEYMSWYRQDPGLGLRQIYYSMNVEVTDKGDVPEGYKVSRKEKRNFPLILESPSPNQTSLYFCASSTRQFATNEKLFFGSGTQLSVL.

V gene TRBV19 combines with J gene TRBJ2-3, with 10 bases fitting TRBD2. This CDR3 has 16 amino acids. With V trimmed by 2 bases and J by 6 bases, 8 bases remained unmatched. Germline V gives CDR1 LNHDA, CDR2 SQIVND (reference sequence). The CDR3 bases are TGTGCCAGTAGTATAAAGGTAGCGGGAGGTAGGGATACGCAGTATTTT. As protein: CASSIKVAGGRDTQYF.